This T cell receptor (beta chain) appears in the sequencing data of a study of blood T cells in healthy people across ages. Remarks on this clonotype: Its antigen is currently unknown.

Whole-study results and caveats: The recorded TCR beta diversity per million T cells decreased in a roughly linear manner with age. Whereas aged donors had fewer naive CD4+ cells, long-lived donors had more of them and higher diversity.

Through a sample-barcoded 5' primer and a J-beta primer mix, a second PCR was run for about 6 to 12 cycles. TCRdb re-called the 5' RACE reads with MiXCR, one entry per CDR3 protein. The sample lists 790,000 or so distinct CDR3 sequences, about half occurring once. This CDR3 region has 14 residues. Germline CDR1 reads LGHNA; CDR2 reads YSLEER. V lost 1 base, J lost 15 bases, and 8 bases stayed unmatched. The J gene is TRBJ2-1, the V gene TRBV4-3; the match to TRBD2 covers 11 bases. The sample was blood. The receptor was derived from a man older than 75 in good health. The CDR3 loop is CASSQGGSGRDMFF. The CDR3 DNA follows: TGCGCCAGCAGCCAAGGTGGTAGCGGGAGGGATATGTTCTTC.